This entry is about one T cell receptor (beta chain). Its antigen is as yet unknown. The entry originates in a study of metastatic and nonmetastatic thyroid tumors. Study-wide context: Blood and tumor or nodule tissue repertoires from malignant and benign thyroid patients were compared.

Per the original data handling: The distant-metastasis classifier for papillary thyroid cancer was built from CDR3 differences across clinicopathological groups. Using MiXCR, TCRdb re-called clones from the PCR reads. What appears here as the V and J calls and clone size reflects TCRdb's work, not the paper's. The repertoire holds tens of thousands of clones, with 20% to 30% as singletons. Trimming took 1 base from V and 12 from J, leaving 4 bases between them. The CDR3 consists of 10 residues. Looked up from germline, CDR1 is MNHNS and CDR2 is SASEGT. Thyroid surgery was performed in patients who had received no treatment beforehand. General study results and limits: As reported, TCR beta diversity in blood and tumor was significantly higher in malignant thyroid tumors than in benign nodules.

This TCR derives from a female donor with papillary thyroid cancer or a benign thyroid nodule (not recorded which). Some clones in this sample may be carry-over from other donors' samples. The chain combines TRBV6-1 with TRBJ2-1; D remains ambiguous. The sequenced sample was blood. For the CDR3, the DNA is TGTGCCAGCAGTGAAGATAGGCAGTTCTTC. This sequence encodes CASSEDRQFF.